The rows below give T cell receptor beta chains drawn from one sample of a study of blood T cell repertoires in COVID-19. Method: immunoSEQ multiplex PCR; TCRdb's copy keeps in-frame clones and lacks some. The data hold about 87,000 clones, with about 85% observed a single time. The sequenced sample was peripheral blood. The origin of the receptors is a woman in her 70s with acute or convalescent COVID-19. The conserved cysteine and the conserved F or W are not part of the CDR3 here. Not all rows give a size; the values are once, few, many and, for expanded clones, a class.

j_call: TRBJ2-3
clone_size: .
v_call: TRBV2
cdr3_aa: ATAEGTDTQY

j_call: TRBJ1-4
clone_size: .
v_call: TRBV19
cdr3_aa: ASHGSVEKLF

j_call: TRBJ2-3
clone_size: once
v_call: TRBV30
cdr3_aa: AWSNPARADTQY

j_call: TRBJ1-3
clone_size: .
v_call: TRBV9
cdr3_aa: ASSVSTGAGAGNTIY

j_call: TRBJ2-7
clone_size: .
v_call: TRBV19
cdr3_aa: ASSIGGGPYGYEQY

j_call: TRBJ2-6
clone_size: .
v_call: TRBV19
cdr3_aa: AAEGVGANVLT

j_call: TRBJ2-5
clone_size: .
v_call: TRBV6-5
cdr3_aa: ASIRTSGGEETQY

j_call: TRBJ2-2
clone_size: .
v_call: TRBV29-1
cdr3_aa: SVHGQGENTGELF

j_call: TRBJ1-2
clone_size: .
v_call: TRBV5-5
cdr3_aa: ASSSRVQGSGYT

j_call: TRBJ1-1
clone_size: .
v_call: TRBV6-6
cdr3_aa: ASSYSPTGTEAF

j_call: TRBJ2-1
clone_size: .
v_call: TRBV6-5
cdr3_aa: ASSSRQGALF

j_call: TRBJ2-7
clone_size: .
v_call: TRBV7-9
cdr3_aa: ASSLGSYEQY

j_call: TRBJ2-1
clone_size: .
v_call: TRBV12-3/TRBV12-4
cdr3_aa: ASSSRVPHEQF

j_call: TRBJ1-2
clone_size: .
v_call: TRBV29-1
cdr3_aa: SAESSGSGYT

j_call: TRBJ1-1
clone_size: .
v_call: TRBV6-1
cdr3_aa: ASSESGGTEAF

j_call: TRBJ2-7
clone_size: .
v_call: TRBV6-1
cdr3_aa: ASSEQGLLSYEQY

j_call: TRBJ2-2
clone_size: few
v_call: TRBV30
cdr3_aa: AGGAQRGSNGELF

j_call: TRBJ1-5
clone_size: few
v_call: TRBV5-8
cdr3_aa: ASRPGGGGQPQH

j_call: TRBJ2-2
clone_size: .
v_call: TRBV5-1
cdr3_aa: ASSFIAGGDGELF

j_call: TRBJ1-1
clone_size: .
v_call: TRBV5-1
cdr3_aa: ASSLRGPSEAF

j_call: TRBJ1-3
clone_size: .
v_call: TRBV6-6
cdr3_aa: ASSYRGSGNTIY

j_call: TRBJ2-1
clone_size: .
v_call: TRBV7-7
cdr3_aa: ASSLGSQDEQF

j_call: TRBJ2-7
clone_size: .
v_call: TRBV6-5
cdr3_aa: ASRETGAMDEQY

j_call: TRBJ1-1
clone_size: .
v_call: TRBV7-8
cdr3_aa: ASSSWTGRDTEAF

j_call: TRBJ1-2
clone_size: once
v_call: TRBV28
cdr3_aa: ASSVPLQGPLDGYT

j_call: TRBJ2-1
clone_size: .
v_call: TRBV27
cdr3_aa: ASSPQTSGGQF

j_call: TRBJ1-1
clone_size: .
v_call: TRBV5-8
cdr3_aa: ASSRRTEAF

j_call: TRBJ2-6
clone_size: .
v_call: TRBV5-4
cdr3_aa: ASSVRGSSGANVLT

j_call: TRBJ1-1
clone_size: few
v_call: TRBV28
cdr3_aa: ASSLYMGQQNTEAF

j_call: TRBJ1-1
clone_size: .
v_call: TRBV18
cdr3_aa: ASSPWAQGDTEAF

j_call: TRBJ1-2
clone_size: .
v_call: TRBV28
cdr3_aa: ASKTPKKTGAGGYYGYT

j_call: TRBJ2-3
clone_size: .
v_call: TRBV13
cdr3_aa: ASSLLGGVFTDTQY

j_call: TRBJ1-3
clone_size: .
v_call: TRBV9
cdr3_aa: ASSVGRRTGADTIY

j_call: TRBJ1-5
clone_size: .
v_call: TRBV27
cdr3_aa: ASSLYQGESQPQH

j_call: TRBJ2-5
clone_size: .
v_call: TRBV7-8
cdr3_aa: ASINKRDRGKTQY

j_call: TRBJ2-7
clone_size: .
v_call: TRBV12-5
cdr3_aa: ASGFGTGEREQY

j_call: TRBJ1-1
clone_size: few
v_call: TRBV7-9
cdr3_aa: ASSLQGGEAF

j_call: TRBJ2-3
clone_size: .
v_call: TRBV7-9
cdr3_aa: ASSTRGGSGDTQY

j_call: TRBJ1-1
clone_size: .
v_call: TRBV6-5
cdr3_aa: ASSYSVSRAEAF

j_call: TRBJ1-2
clone_size: .
v_call: TRBV7-3
cdr3_aa: ASSLQGQGSYGYT

j_call: TRBJ1-2
clone_size: .
v_call: TRBV30
cdr3_aa: AWRGRPNYGYT

j_call: TRBJ1-6
clone_size: once
v_call: TRBV5-4
cdr3_aa: ASSLALGEGSPLH

j_call: TRBJ1-6
clone_size: .
v_call: TRBV9
cdr3_aa: ASREGQLTSPLH